The sequence of this TCR beta chain was determined in a study of tumor-infiltrating lymphocytes in primary liver carcinoma. Across the study: Read depth, roughly 3.5 to 7.13 million productive TCRbeta reads, did not differ significantly between tissues. The study's findings and limits: Pairs comparing tumor with adjacent tissue or blood overlapped less than pairs drawn from tumor regions.

TCR beta cDNA was prepared out of around 460 ng total RNA by means of a constant-region primer. Investigators got TCR beta libraries out of three nested multiplex PCR rounds, done with slightly modified ARM-PCR. The study ran its first two PCR rounds for roughly 10 cycles each, using TRBV1-TRBV30 forward primers and a C-beta reverse primer. MiXCR, run by TCRdb on the multiplex PCR reads, gives a single entry per CDR3 protein. The table lists roughly 57,000 distinct CDR3 sequences, around 64% of them singletons. Starting material for RNA and DNA co-extraction consisted of about 17-34 mg of unsorted bulk tissue. Each tumor was sampled at four poles and its centre. There were over 90% viable tumor cells in every single sample of tumor. To note about this clonotype: As yet, its antigen is unknown. A junction end diverges from the germline sequence, so it may reflect a read error.

Germline CDR1 is SGHAT and CDR2 is FQNNGV. The CDR3 is 13 residues long. Sequences were obtained from liver tumor tissue from sampling region 2. Documented subset: tumor region T2, inferior pole. The gene calls are TRBV11-2 and TRBJ2-5; D gene unclear. This TCR was sampled from a man aged 40-49 years with primary liver carcinoma and hepatitis B virus infection. The CDR3 bases are TGTGCCGGCAGCTTAGATTTTCTGGAGACCCGGTACTTC. The encoded protein is CAGSLDFLETRYF. Supplemented by reference TRBV11-2 and TRBJ2-5, the full variable domain reads EAGVAQSPRYKIIEKRQSVAFWCNPISGHATLYWYQQILGQGPKLLIQFQNNGVVDDSQLPKDRFSAERLKGVDSTLKIQPAKLEDSAVYLCAGSLDFLETRYFGPGTRLLVL.